The next 14 T cell receptor beta chains were all read from a single sample in a study of blood T cell repertoires in COVID-19. The repertoire was sequenced with immunoSEQ multiplex PCR; TCRdb's copy has only in-frame clones and lacks some. Of 95,000 to 120,000 clones listed, around 85% are singletons. The source material was peripheral blood. Every receptor here comes from a human donor in a cohort sampled during active COVID-19.

This chain links TRBV14 with TRBJ1-2; 7 bases align to TRBD1. V shed 2 bases and J 4 bases; nucleotides not matched to a gene: 4. The germline V gene has CDR1 SGHDN and CDR2 FVKESK. The CDR3 runs to 14 residues. In DNA, the CDR3 is TGTGCCAGCAGCCAACAGGGACAGATCTATGGCTACACCTTC. It codes for CASSQQGQIYGYTF.

This chain uses TRBV5-1 with TRBJ2-7, with 7 bases aligning to TRBD1. There are 16 residues in the CDR3. With V trimmed by 1 base and J by 2 bases, 9 bases remained unmatched. Looked up from germline, CDR1 is SGHRS and CDR2 is YFSETQ. The CDR3 sequence: CASSLRSGGETYEQYF. The CDR3 DNA is TGCGCCAGCAGCTTGCGGTCAGGGGGTGAGACCTACGAGCAGTACTTC.

The genes are TRBV12-3 or TRBV12-4 and TRBJ2-3; D is undetermined. V was shortened by 3 bases and J by 7 bases, with 8 bases between the two germline ends. The CDR3 loop spans 12 amino acids. CDR3 region: CASSFGKYTQYF. CDR3 in DNA: TGTGCCAGCAGTTTTGGCAAATATACGCAGTATTTT.

The chain has TRBV28 and TRBJ2-1; 7 nucleotides align to TRBD2. V gave up 3 bases and J gave up 0 bases; unmatched junction bases: 2. Germline V lookup: CDR1 MDHEN, CDR2 SYDVKM. The CDR3 contains 15 residues. This CDR3 is CASSLGGSSYNEQFF. The CDR3 bases are TGTGCCAGCAGTTTGGGGGGGAGCTCCTACAATGAGCAGTTCTTC.

The chain is built from TRBV11-2 and TRBJ1-6, with D possibly being TRBD1 (6 bases). The CDR3 has 17 residues. Germline assignment: CDR1 SGHAT and CDR2 FQNNGV. V lost 3 bases and J lost 0, with 12 bases in between. This chain's CDR3 is CASSFGQSSSYNSPLHF. The CDR3 region has the DNA TGTGCCAGCAGCTTTGGACAGTCGAGCTCCTATAATTCACCCCTCCACTTT.

The J gene is TRBJ1-3, the V gene TRBV7-2; TRBD1 might be the D (6 bases). The CDR3 totals 16 residues. The germline gives CDR1 SGHTA, CDR2 FQGNSA. V shed 5 bases and J shed 2 bases, with 16 bases lying between them. CDR3 protein: CASSTNIQGTGNTIYF. CDR3 nucleotide sequence: TGTGCCAGCAGCACGAATATACAGGGAACTGGAAACACCATATATTTT.

The CDR3: CSASQGAGYEQYF. The CDR3 DNA sequence: TGCAGTGCTAGTCAGGGGGCAGGTTACGAGCAGTACTTC. V usage is TRBV20-1 and J usage is TRBJ2-7, with 8 bases that match TRBD1. This CDR3 spans 13 amino acids. Germline loops: CDR1 DFQATT, CDR2 SNEGSKA (reference sequence). The ends lost 3 bases at V and 4 bases at J; junction bases unmatched: 5.

The CDR3, as DNA: TGTGCCAGCAGCTACACGGGTAGCAGCAATCAGCCCCAGCATTTT. It yields the protein CASSYTGSSNQPQHF. The chain uses TRBV7-9 and TRBJ1-5; D is undetermined. The CDR3 is 15 residues long. V lost 4 bases and J lost 1, with 11 bases in between. The germline V gene has CDR1 SEHNR and CDR2 FQNEAQ (reference sequence).

This rearrangement joins TRBV28 to TRBJ1-1; the D gene is possibly TRBD1 (6 bases). The CDR3 is 15 residues long. V gave up 6 bases and J gave up 4 bases, with 18 bases separating them. Germline V gene sequence: CDR1 MDHEN, CDR2 SYDVKM. CDR3 in amino acids: CASSSSGAYSTEAFF. CDR3 DNA: TGTGCCAGCAGCTCGTCAGGGGCTTATAGCACTGAAGCTTTCTTT.

This clone has just a few counts. The V call is TRBV2, the J call TRBJ2-2; 12 bases map to TRBD1. Germline V CDR1 and CDR2: SNHLY, FYNNEI. The CDR3 consists of 15 residues. V shed 8 bases and J 4 bases; nucleotides not matched to a gene: 5. CDR3: CASGEGQGATGELFF. DNA for the CDR3: TGTGCCAGCGGAGAGGGACAGGGGGCCACCGGGGAGCTGTTTTTT. Using reference TRBV2 and TRBJ2-2 for the parts outside the CDR3, the full variable domain is EPEVTQTPSHQVTQMGQEVILRCVPISNHLYFYWYRQILGQKVEFLVSFYNNEISEKSEIFDDQFSVERPDGSNFTLKIRSTKLEDSAMYFCASGEGQGATGELFFGEGSRLTVL.

V usage is TRBV7-2 and J usage is TRBJ2-3, with 15 bases fitting TRBD2. Germline CDR1 SGHTA, CDR2 FQGNSA. Germline trimming cut 5 bases from V and 6 bases from J; bases unmatched to any gene: 9. This CDR3 is built from 17 residues. As DNA, the CDR3 is TGTGCCAGCAGCGATTGGACTAGCGGGGGGGTCTGGGATACGCAGTATTTT. Encoded protein: CASSDWTSGGVWDTQYF.

The chain carries TRBV6-1 and TRBJ2-3; 9 nucleotides match TRBD1. CDR1 and CDR2 from the germline V gene are MNHNS and SASEGT. V was pared by 1 base and J by 2 bases, with 7 bases of the junction left unmatched. This CDR3 contains 17 residues. CDR3 coding DNA: TGTGCCAGCAGTGAAGGCCTTGGGACAGGGTACACAGATACGCAGTATTTT. This codes for CASSEGLGTGYTDTQYF.

The chain is built from TRBV25-1 and TRBJ1-2; 9 nucleotides line up with TRBD1. The V segment lost 0 bases and the J segment 4 bases; nucleotides outside the gene matches: 9. The CDR3 is made up of 17 amino acids. CDR1 and CDR2 from the germline V gene are MGHDK and SYGVNS. DNA for the CDR3: TGTGCCAGCAGTGAATATCCCGGGACAGGGAACCCCTATGGCTACACCTTC. Its protein product is CASSEYPGTGNPYGYTF.

The CDR3 protein is CASSLTNTGSGTDTQYF. The CDR3 bases are TGCGCCAGCAGCCTGACCAACACAGGGTCCGGCACAGATACGCAGTATTTT. V is TRBV5-1 and J is TRBJ2-3; D might be TRBD1 (6 bases). CDR1 is SGHRS, CDR2 YFSETQ, per germline. Trimming shortened V by 4 bases and J by 1 base, and 19 bases separated the two germline ends. This CDR3 is 17 amino acids long.